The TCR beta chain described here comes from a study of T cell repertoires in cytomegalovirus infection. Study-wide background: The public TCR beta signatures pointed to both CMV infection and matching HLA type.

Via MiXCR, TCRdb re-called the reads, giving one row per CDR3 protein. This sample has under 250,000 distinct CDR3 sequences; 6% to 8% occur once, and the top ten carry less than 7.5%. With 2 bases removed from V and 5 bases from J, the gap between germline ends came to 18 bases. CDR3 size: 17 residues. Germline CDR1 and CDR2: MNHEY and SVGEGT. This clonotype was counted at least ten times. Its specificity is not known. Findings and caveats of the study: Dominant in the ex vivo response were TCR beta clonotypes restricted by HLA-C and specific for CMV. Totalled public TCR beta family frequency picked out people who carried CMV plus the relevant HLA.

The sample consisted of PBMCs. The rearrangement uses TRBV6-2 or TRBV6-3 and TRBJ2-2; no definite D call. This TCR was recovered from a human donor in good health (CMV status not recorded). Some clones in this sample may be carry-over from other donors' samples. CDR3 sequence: CASSYTLGRVKTGELFF. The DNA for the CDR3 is TGTGCCAGCAGTTACACCTTGGGTAGGGTGAAGACCGGGGAGCTGTTTTTT.